This T cell receptor (beta chain) was recovered during a study of Ad26.COV2.S vaccination and SARS-CoV-2 variants. Profiled with immunoSEQ multiplex PCR; TCRdb holds only in-frame clones, not every one. The sample includes about 350,000 clones, around 83% of them seen just once. Germline V lookup: CDR1 SGHRS, CDR2 YFSETQ. J lost 4 bases, V lost 4 bases, and 22 bases had no gene match. The length of the CDR3 is 20 residues. Stated treatment: around 19 received Ad26.COV2.S at low or high dose, single or two shots; about 5 received placebo; per-sample allocation not given. All samples were drawn on day 63, counting from the first vaccine or placebo injection. For this clone: Its antigen is undetermined.

Whole-study results and caveats: Marked by substantial breadth, spike-specific CD8+ and CD4+ T cell responses were reportedly seen after vaccination.

Material: peripheral blood, obtained in a trial of Ad26.COV2.S vaccine versus placebo. This chain connects TRBV5-1 to TRBJ2-3; 9 nucleotides align to TRBD1. This receptor was identified in a person aged 18-60 years who received the Ad26.COV2.S COVID-19 vaccine or a placebo. The CDR3 spells CASSQSIPPGQGFRPDTQYF. The CDR3 coding sequence is TGCGCCAGCAGCCAATCAATACCACCGGGACAGGGCTTCCGTCCAGATACGCAGTATTTT.